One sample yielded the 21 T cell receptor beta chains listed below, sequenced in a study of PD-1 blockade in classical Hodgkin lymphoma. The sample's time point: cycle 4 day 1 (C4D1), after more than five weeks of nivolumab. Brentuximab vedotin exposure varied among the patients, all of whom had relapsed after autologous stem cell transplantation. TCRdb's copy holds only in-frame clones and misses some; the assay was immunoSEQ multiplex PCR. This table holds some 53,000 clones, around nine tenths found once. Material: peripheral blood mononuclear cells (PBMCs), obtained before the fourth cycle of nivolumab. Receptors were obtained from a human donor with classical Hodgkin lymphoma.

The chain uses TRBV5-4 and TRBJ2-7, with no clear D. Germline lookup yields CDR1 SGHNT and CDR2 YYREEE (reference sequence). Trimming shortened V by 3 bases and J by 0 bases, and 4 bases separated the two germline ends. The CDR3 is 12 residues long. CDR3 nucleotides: TGTGCCAGCAGCTCGAGCTCCTACGAGCAGTACTTC. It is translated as CASSSSSYEQYF.

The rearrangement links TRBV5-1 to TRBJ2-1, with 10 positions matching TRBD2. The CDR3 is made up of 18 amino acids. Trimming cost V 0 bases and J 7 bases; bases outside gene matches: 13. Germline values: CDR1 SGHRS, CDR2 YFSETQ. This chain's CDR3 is CASSLAVPSGRFQNEQFF. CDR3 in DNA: TGCGCCAGCAGCTTGGCAGTTCCTAGCGGGAGATTTCAGAATGAGCAGTTCTTC.

In DNA form, the CDR3 reads TGTGCCAGCCCCTTCGACCGCATGATTAACTATGGCTACACCTTC. Amino acids: CASPFDRMINYGYTF. The chain uses TRBV25-1 and TRBJ1-2; D is unresolved. Germline V gene data show CDR1 as MGHDK and CDR2 as SYGVNS. V dropped 8 bases and J dropped 1 base, with 17 bases sitting between them. The CDR3 runs to 15 residues.

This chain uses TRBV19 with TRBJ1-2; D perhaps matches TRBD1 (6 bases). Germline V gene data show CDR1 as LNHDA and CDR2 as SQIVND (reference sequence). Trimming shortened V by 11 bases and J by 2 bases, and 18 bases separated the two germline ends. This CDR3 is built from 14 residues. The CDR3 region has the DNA TGTGCCTCCATTATGGAGGGGGGGAACTATGGCTACACCTTC. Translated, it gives CASIMEGGNYGYTF.

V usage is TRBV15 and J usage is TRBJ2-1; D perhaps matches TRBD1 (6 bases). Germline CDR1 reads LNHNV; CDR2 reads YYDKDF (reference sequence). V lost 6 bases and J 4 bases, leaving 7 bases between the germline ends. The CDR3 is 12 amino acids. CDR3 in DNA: TGTGCCACCAGTACAGGGTACAATGAGCAGTTCTTC. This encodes CATSTGYNEQFF.

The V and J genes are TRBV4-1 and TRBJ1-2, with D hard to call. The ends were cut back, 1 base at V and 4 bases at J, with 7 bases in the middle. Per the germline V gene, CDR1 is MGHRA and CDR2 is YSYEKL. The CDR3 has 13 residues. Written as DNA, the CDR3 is TGCGCCAGCAGCCAAGGGATCAGCTATGGCTACACCTTC. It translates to CASSQGISYGYTF.

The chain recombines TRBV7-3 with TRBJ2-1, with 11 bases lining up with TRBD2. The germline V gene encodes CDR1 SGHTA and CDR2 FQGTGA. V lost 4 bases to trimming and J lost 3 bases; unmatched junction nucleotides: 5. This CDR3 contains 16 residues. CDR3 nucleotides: TGTGCCAGCAGCTCCCCCGGGACTAGCGGCTACAATGAGCAGTTCTTC. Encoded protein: CASSSPGTSGYNEQFF.

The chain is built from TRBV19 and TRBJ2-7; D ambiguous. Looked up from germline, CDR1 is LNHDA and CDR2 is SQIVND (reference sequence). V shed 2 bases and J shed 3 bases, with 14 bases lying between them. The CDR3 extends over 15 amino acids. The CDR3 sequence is CASSIMIGTYYEQYF. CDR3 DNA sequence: TGTGCCAGTAGTATAATGATCGGCACCTACTACGAGCAGTACTTC.

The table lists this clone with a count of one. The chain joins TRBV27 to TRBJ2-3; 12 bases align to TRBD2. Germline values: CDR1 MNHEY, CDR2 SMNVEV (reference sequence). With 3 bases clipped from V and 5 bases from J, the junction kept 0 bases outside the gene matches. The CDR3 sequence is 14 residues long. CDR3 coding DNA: TGTGCCAGCAGTTTGGGACTAGCGGGAGATACGCAGTATTTT. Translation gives CASSLGLAGDTQYF.

CDR3 nucleotides: TGTGCCAGCAGCTATAGCAAGGGCACAGATACGCAGTATTTT. Residues: CASSYSKGTDTQYF. The chain couples TRBV7-9 to TRBJ2-3; D not certain. This CDR3 has 14 amino acids. Trimming removed 4 bases from V and 1 base from J, with 9 bases in between. Germline loops: CDR1 SEHNR, CDR2 FQNEAQ (reference sequence).

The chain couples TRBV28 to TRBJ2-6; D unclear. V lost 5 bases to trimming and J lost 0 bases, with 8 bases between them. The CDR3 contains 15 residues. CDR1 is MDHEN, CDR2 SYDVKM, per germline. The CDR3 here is CASSLQRSGANVLTF. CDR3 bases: TGTGCCAGCAGTCTACAGCGCTCTGGGGCCAACGTCCTGACTTTC.

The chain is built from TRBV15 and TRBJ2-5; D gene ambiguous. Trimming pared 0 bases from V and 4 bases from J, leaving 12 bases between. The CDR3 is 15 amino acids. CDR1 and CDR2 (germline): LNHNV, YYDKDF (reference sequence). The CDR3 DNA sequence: TGTGCCACCAGCAGAGACCCGGCGGAAGGAGAGACCCAGTACTTC. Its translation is CATSRDPAEGETQYF.

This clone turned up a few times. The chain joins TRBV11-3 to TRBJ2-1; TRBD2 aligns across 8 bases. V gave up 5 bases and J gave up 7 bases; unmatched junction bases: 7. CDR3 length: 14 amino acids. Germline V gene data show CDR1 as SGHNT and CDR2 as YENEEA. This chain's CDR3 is CASSPGGTRNEQFF. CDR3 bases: TGTGCCAGCAGCCCGGGGGGGACTCGTAATGAGCAGTTCTTC.

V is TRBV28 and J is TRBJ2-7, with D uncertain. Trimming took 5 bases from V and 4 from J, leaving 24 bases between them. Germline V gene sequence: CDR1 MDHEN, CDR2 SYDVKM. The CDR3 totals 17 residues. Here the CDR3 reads CASSPIAVPMAQYEQYF. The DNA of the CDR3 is TGTGCCAGCAGTCCGATCGCCGTCCCAATGGCCCAATACGAGCAGTACTTC.

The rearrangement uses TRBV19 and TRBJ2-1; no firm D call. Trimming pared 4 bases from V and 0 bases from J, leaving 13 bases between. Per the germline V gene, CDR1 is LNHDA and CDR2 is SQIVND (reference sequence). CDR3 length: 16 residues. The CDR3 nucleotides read TGTGCCAGTAGTACGGGCAGAGAAAGCTCCTACAATGAGCAGTTCTTC. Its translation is CASSTGRESSYNEQFF.

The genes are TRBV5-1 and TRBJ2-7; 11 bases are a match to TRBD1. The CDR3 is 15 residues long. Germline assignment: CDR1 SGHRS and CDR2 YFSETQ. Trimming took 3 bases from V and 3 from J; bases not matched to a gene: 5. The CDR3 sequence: CASSSPGQGVYEQYF. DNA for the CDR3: TGCGCCAGCAGCTCACCGGGACAGGGGGTCTACGAGCAGTACTTC.

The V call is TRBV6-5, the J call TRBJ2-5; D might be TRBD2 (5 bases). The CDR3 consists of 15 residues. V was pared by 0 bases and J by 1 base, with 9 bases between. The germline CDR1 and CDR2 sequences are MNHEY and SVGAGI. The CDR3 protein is CASSYSRAIQETQYF. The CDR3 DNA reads TGTGCCAGCAGTTACTCGAGGGCGATCCAAGAGACCCAGTACTTC.

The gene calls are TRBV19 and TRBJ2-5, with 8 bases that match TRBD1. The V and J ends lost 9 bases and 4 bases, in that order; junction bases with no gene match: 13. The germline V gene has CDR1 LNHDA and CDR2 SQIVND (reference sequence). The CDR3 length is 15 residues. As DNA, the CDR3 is TGTGCCAGCGCTCGAGGAGGACAGGGAGTAGAGACCCAGTACTTC. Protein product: CASARGGQGVETQYF.

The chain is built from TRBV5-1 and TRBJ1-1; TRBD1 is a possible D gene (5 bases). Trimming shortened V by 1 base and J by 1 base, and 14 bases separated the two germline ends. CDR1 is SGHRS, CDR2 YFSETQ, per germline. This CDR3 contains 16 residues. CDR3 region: CASSLTRAGANTEAFF. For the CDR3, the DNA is TGCGCCAGCAGCTTGACTCGGGCCGGGGCGAACACTGAAGCTTTCTTT.

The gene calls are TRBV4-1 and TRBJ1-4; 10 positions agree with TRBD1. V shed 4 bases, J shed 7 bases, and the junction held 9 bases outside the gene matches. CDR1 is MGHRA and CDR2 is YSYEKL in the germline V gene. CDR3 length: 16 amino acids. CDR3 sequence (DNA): TGCGCCAGCAGCCGGAGCCCAGACAGGGGGCTTGAAAAACTGTTTTTT. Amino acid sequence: CASSRSPDRGLEKLFF.

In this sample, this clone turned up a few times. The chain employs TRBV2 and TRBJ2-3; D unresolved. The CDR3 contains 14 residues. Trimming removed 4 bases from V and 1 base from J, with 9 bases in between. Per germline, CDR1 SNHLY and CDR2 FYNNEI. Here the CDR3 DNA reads TGTGCCAGCAGTGTGGACGACGGCACAGATACGCAGTATTTT. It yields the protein CASSVDDGTDTQYF.